This T cell receptor (beta chain) was retrieved from a study of blood T cell repertoires in COVID-19. Study information: Italy, Spain and the United States were the sources of the convalescent and acute COVID-19 samples. PBMCs, B-cell-depleted T cells, or T cells provided the cDNA or gDNA that made up the material.

The authors' processing: From reference gene primer amplification, estimates of nucleated cell counts were derived. The repertoire was sequenced with immunoSEQ multiplex PCR; TCRdb's copy has only in-frame clones and lacks some. That table supplies the V and J calls and clone size; D and trimming were determined from the DNA. The sample gives some 300,000 clones, over 80% of which show up once; less than 4.5% is in the top ten. The CDR3 is 14 residues long. Germline assignment: CDR1 LNHDA and CDR2 SQIVND (reference sequence). With 1 base clipped from V and 5 bases from J, the junction kept 4 bases outside the gene matches.

J is TRBJ1-1 and V is TRBV19, with 7 bases aligning to TRBD1. The origin of this receptor is a woman in her forties or fifties with active or convalescent COVID-19. Material for sequencing was peripheral blood. The CDR3 sequence is CASSIVTGRTEAFF. CDR3 sequence (DNA): TGTGCCAGTAGTATAGTGACAGGGAGGACTGAAGCTTTCTTT.